This entry lists 2 T cell receptor beta chains sequenced from one sample in a study of blood T cell repertoires in COVID-19. Clones were sequenced by immunoSEQ multiplex PCR, and TCRdb holds only the in-frame ones, with some missing. The sample lists a few hundred thousand clones, about 87% occurring once. Sample: PBMCs or T cells enriched from blood (not recorded which). These receptor sequences come from a man in his late teens or twenties with acute COVID-19.

The V gene is TRBV28, the J gene TRBJ2-1; a weak D match, TRBD2 (5 bases). CDR1 is MDHEN, CDR2 SYDVKM, per germline. CDR3 length: 14 amino acids. V lost 5 bases and J 9 bases, leaving 17 bases between the germline ends. CDR3 DNA: TGTGCCAGCAGTCGGGGATCGAAGTTCAGTGAGCAGTTCTTC. Translating gives CASSRGSKFSEQFF.

The genes are TRBV27 and TRBJ2-1; 10 bases map to TRBD2. Trimming at V came to 6 bases and at J to 8 bases, leaving 19 bases not matched to a gene. The germline CDR1 and CDR2 sequences are MNHEY and SMNVEV (reference sequence). CDR3 length equals 18 residues. The CDR3 region has the DNA TGTGCCAGCAGCCTTCGGCCTAGCGGGAGCAGAGGTGAGGATGAGCAGTTCTTC. As protein: CASSLRPSGSRGEDEQFF.